This T cell receptor (beta chain) appears in the sequencing data of a study of blood T cell repertoires in COVID-19. Study-level information: Donors in the United States, Italy and Spain gave samples during acute or convalescent COVID-19.

Looked up from germline, CDR1 is GTSNPN and CDR2 is SVGIG (reference sequence). Trimming shortened V by 0 bases and J by 1 base, and 6 bases separated the two germline ends. The CDR3 extends over 14 amino acids. Clones were read by immunoSEQ multiplex PCR, and TCRdb kept only the in-frame ones, dropping some. The table records roughly 450,000 clones, 90% of them present only once. The specimen sequenced was PBMCs or T cells enriched from blood (not recorded which). The genes are TRBV30 and TRBJ2-2; D unresolved. This clonotype originated in a man between 18 and 35 years old who had recovered from COVID-19. The chain's CDR3 is CAWSVRRNTGELFF. Here the CDR3 DNA reads TGTGCCTGGAGTGTACGGAGGAACACCGGGGAGCTGTTTTTT.